The rows below give T cell receptor beta chains drawn from one sample of a study of CD8 T cells in ankylosing spondylitis. One entry per CDR3 protein, called by TCRdb with MiXCR from the 5' RACE reads. This sample has approximately 100,000 distinct CDR3 sequences; roughly 8.3% occur once, and the top ten carry about a tenth. Sample: blood, either unsorted or a sorted T cell fraction (not recorded which). Receptors were obtained from a male donor with ankylosing spondylitis or in good health (not recorded which). Each CDR3 is given without its conserved first and last residue. Fields, in order: clone size, V gene, J gene, CDR3 protein. Clone size is shown for a subset of rows, as once, few, many or a class of expanded clone.

many	TRBV29-1	TRBJ2-2	SAMKAAPSPGELF
-	TRBV11-2	TRBJ2-7	ASSSSTSGSYEQY
many	TRBV15	TRBJ2-1	ATSRDEYNEQF
many	TRBV27	TRBJ2-1	ASSLGVSNEQF
many	TRBV19	TRBJ2-2	ASEGRNTGELF
many	TRBV6-5	TRBJ2-7	ASSYSQVQY
many	TRBV12-3/TRBV12-4	TRBJ2-1	ASSSGYYNEQF
many	TRBV5-1	TRBJ2-1	ASSLDWQYNEQF
many	TRBV12-3/TRBV12-4	TRBJ2-1	ASSFTPGLAAINEQF
many	TRBV20-1	TRBJ2-3	SAEPSIAGDLLLQSQY
many	TRBV4-1	TRBJ2-7	ASSQDTSQLYEQY
many	TRBV10-3	TRBJ2-7	AIMGGGPSSYEQY
many	TRBV3-1	TRBJ2-7	ASSHHGPPYEQY
many	TRBV18	TRBJ2-7	ASSPPGSVRVYEQY
few	TRBV2	TRBJ2-5	ASSRDWAETQY
many	TRBV11-2	TRBJ2-5	ASSDRKTWQETQY
many	TRBV10-3	TRBJ1-5	AISEVKGYQPQH
many	TRBV20-1	TRBJ2-3	SATGGTGVGDTQY
few	TRBV7-9	TRBJ2-1	ASSFLFEQF
many	TRBV6-1	TRBJ2-1	ASRGSGRNEQF
many	TRBV5-6	TRBJ2-1	ASSWVHNEQF
many	TRBV19	TRBJ1-5	ASSMWDQPQH
-	TRBV15	TRBJ1-5	ATSRDRDRSNQPQH
many	TRBV12-3/TRBV12-4	TRBJ2-7	ASSLMSGGYYEQY
-	TRBV3-1	TRBJ1-2	ASSQDRPGPYGYT
many	TRBV20-1	TRBJ2-7	SARDVSTSYEQY
many	TRBV11-2	TRBJ1-1	ASSLGGGRGRNTEAF
many	TRBV7-2	TRBJ1-5	ASSVNGPNQPQH
few	TRBV10-3	TRBJ1-2	AIRTQTAGEGYT
many	TRBV5-1	TRBJ2-5	APQSVTETQY
-	TRBV12-3/TRBV12-4	TRBJ1-5	ASTGQGDQPQH
many	TRBV20-1	TRBJ2-3	SARDTTTKDTQY
many	TRBV20-1	TRBJ2-5	SARQTPGPQETQY
many	TRBV4-1	TRBJ2-3	ASSQDQGTSGHTDTQY
many	TRBV2	TRBJ2-3	ASTGASTDTQY
few	TRBV5-5	TRBJ2-5	ASSTGNLVVETQY
many	TRBV27	TRBJ1-2	ASSLHRVRDYGYT
many	TRBV27	TRBJ2-1	ASSRGGQGNEQF